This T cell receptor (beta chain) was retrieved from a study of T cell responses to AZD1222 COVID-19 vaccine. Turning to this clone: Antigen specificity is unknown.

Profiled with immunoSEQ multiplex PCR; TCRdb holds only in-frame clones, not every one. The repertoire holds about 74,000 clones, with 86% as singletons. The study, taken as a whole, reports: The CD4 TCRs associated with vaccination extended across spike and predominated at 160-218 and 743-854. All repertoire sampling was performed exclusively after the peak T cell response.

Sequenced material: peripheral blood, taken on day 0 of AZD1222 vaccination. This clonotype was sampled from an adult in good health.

This CDR3 is CASSLGGRYGYTF. The CDR3 coding sequence is TGTGCCAGCAGCTTAGGGGGGCGCTATGGCTACACCTTC. This chain uses TRBV13 with TRBJ1-2, with a possible D match to TRBD1 (5 bases). Trimming shortened V by 0 bases and J by 4 bases, and 6 bases separated the two germline ends. The length of the CDR3 is 13 residues. The germline V gene encodes CDR1 PRHDT and CDR2 FYEKMQ (reference sequence).